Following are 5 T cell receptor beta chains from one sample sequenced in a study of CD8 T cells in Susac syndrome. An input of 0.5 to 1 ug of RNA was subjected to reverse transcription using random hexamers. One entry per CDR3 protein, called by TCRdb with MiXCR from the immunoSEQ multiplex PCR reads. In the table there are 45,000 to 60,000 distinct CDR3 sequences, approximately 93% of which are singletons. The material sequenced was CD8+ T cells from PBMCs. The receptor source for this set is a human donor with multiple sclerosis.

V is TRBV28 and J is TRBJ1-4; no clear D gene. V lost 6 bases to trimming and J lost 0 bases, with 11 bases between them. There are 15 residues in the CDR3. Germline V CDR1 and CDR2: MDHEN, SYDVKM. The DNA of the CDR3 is TGTGCCAGCAGACCGATTGATACAACTAATGAAAAACTGTTTTTT. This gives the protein CASRPIDTTNEKLFF.

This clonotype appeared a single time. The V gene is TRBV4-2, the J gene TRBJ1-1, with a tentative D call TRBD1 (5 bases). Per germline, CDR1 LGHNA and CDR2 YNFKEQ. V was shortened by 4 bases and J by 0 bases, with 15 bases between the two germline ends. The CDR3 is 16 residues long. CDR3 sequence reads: CASSPGTETMNTEAFF. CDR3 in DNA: TGTGCCAGCAGCCCGGGGACCGAAACTATGAACACTGAAGCTTTCTTT.

CDR3 sequence (DNA): TGTGCCAGCTCACCACTGAATGGGGCTTTCTTT. It encodes CASSPLNGAFF. The V call is TRBV18, the J call TRBJ1-1; D gene ambiguous. CDR3 length: 11 amino acids. Germline CDR1 and CDR2: KGHSH and LQKENI. V was shortened by 1 base and J by 11 bases, with 8 bases between the two germline ends.

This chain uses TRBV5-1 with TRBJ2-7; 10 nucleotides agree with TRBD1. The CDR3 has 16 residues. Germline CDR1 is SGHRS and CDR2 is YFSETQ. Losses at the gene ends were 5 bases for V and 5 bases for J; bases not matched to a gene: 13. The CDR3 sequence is CASSFRDRGRGDEQYF. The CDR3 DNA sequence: TGCGCCAGCAGTTTCCGGGACAGGGGAAGGGGCGACGAGCAGTACTTC.

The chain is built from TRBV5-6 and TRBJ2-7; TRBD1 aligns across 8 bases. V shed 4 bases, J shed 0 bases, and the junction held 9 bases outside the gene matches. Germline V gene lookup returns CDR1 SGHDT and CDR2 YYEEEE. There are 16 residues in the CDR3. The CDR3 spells CASSPSTGVSSYEQYF. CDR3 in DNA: TGTGCCAGCAGCCCCTCGACAGGGGTCAGCTCCTACGAGCAGTACTTC.